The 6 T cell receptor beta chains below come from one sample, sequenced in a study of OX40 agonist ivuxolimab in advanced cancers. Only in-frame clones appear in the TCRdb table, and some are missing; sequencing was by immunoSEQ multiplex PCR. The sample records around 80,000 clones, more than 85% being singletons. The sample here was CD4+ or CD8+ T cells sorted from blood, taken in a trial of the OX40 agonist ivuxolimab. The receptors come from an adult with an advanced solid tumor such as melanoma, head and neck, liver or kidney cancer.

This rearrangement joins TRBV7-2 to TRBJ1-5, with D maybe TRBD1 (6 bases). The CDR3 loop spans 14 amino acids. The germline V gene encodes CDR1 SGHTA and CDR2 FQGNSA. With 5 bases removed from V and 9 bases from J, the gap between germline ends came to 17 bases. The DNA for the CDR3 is TGTGCCAGCAGCCCTTCGGGGGCACAGGCGCCCCAGCATTTT. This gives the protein CASSPSGAQAPQHF. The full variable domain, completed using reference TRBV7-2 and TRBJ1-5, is GAGVSQSPSNKVTEKGKDVELRCDPISGHTALYWYRQSLGQGLEFLIYFQGNSAPDKSGLPSDRFSAERTGGSVSTLTIQRTQQEDSAVYLCASSPSGAQAPQHFGDGTRLSIL.

In DNA, the CDR3 is TGTGCCAGCAGCCCTTTGACTAGCGGCACCAACAATGAGCAGTTCTTC. Amino acid sequence: CASSPLTSGTNNEQFF. This chain links TRBV11-3 with TRBJ2-1; the match to TRBD2 covers 9 bases. Germline CDR1 SGHNT, CDR2 YENEEA. This CDR3 region has 16 residues. The V segment lost 5 bases and the J segment 5 bases; nucleotides outside the gene matches: 10.

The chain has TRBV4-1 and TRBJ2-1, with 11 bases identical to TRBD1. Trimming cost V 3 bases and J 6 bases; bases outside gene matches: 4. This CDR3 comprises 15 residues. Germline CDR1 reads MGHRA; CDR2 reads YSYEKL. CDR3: CASSHGQGARNEQFF. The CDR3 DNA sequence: TGCGCCAGCAGCCATGGACAGGGGGCGCGCAATGAGCAGTTCTTC.

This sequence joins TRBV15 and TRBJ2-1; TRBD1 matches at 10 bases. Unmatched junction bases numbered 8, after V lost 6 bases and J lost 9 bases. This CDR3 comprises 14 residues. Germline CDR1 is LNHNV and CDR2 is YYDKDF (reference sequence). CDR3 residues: CATRTGGESSEQFF. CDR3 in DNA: TGTGCCACCAGGACAGGGGGCGAAAGTAGTGAGCAGTTCTTC.

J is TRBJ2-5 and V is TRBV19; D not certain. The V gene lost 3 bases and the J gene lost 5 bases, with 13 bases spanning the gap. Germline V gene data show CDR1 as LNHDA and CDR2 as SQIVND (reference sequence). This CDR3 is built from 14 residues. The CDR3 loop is CASSMSSVGETQYF. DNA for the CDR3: TGTGCCAGTAGTATGTCTTCGGTCGGGGAGACCCAGTACTTC.

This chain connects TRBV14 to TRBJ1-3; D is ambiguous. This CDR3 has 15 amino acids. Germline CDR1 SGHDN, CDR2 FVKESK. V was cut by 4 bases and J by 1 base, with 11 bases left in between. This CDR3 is CASSPLGHSGNTIYF. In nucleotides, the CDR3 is TGTGCCAGCAGCCCCCTCGGGCATTCTGGAAACACCATATATTTT.